A single sample is the source of the 13 T cell receptor beta chains below, sequenced in a study of regulatory T cells in long-lasting Graves disease. Time point indicated: newly diagnosed GD, antithyroid drugs for less than 3 months. From PBMCs, RNA was extracted and then used to make the TCR library. Combining iRepertoire HTBI primers with Arm-PCR of CDR3 regions, the authors built TCR beta libraries. TCRdb processed the multiplex PCR reads anew with MiXCR; each CDR3 protein has one entry. Of about 460,000 distinct CDR3 sequences in the sample, around 13% were seen once. This sample was shared with a second study, whose subject was T cells in Graves' hyperthyroidism and ophthalmopathy.

The sequences come from peripheral blood mononuclear cells (PBMCs), collected at new diagnosis, from a patient treated with antithyroid drugs. These receptors came from a woman between 45 and 65 years old with Graves disease.

The chain recombines TRBV4-1 with TRBJ1-1; D is possibly TRBD1 (6 bases). Germline V gene sequence: CDR1 MGHRA, CDR2 YSYEKL. V was cut by 3 bases and J by 4 bases, with 18 bases left in between. CDR3 length: 16 residues. This CDR3 reads CASSHGRGREITEAFF. The CDR3 DNA reads as TGCGCCAGCAGCCACGGGAGGGGGAGGGAGATCACTGAAGCTTTCTTT.

This chain links TRBV6-1 with TRBJ2-7; tentative D call: TRBD2 (6 bases). Germline V CDR1 and CDR2: MNHNS, SASEGT. The V end was cut by 3 bases, the J end by 5 bases, with 8 bases between. The CDR3 length is 12 residues. The CDR3 sequence: CASSEWEDEQYF. DNA of the CDR3: TGTGCCAGCAGTGAGTGGGAGGACGAGCAGTACTTC.

This clonotype was found many times. The rearrangement joins TRBV7-6 to TRBJ2-1; D not certain. Between the trimmed V and J ends, which lost 2 bases and 3 bases, there was a span of 8 bases. The CDR3 loop spans 14 amino acids. CDR1 and CDR2 from the germline V gene are SGHVS and FNYEAQ. CDR3 DNA sequence: TGTGCCAGCAGCTTAAGCCAGGTCTACAATGAGCAGTTCTTC. Translating gives CASSLSQVYNEQFF.

This clonotype was counted between two and nine times. The chain recombines TRBV29-1 with TRBJ2-7, with D possibly being TRBD1 (7 bases). Looked up from germline, CDR1 is SQVTM and CDR2 is ANQGSEA. Trimming removed 6 bases at V and 3 bases at J, with 15 bases between. This CDR3 region has 13 residues. The CDR3 region has the DNA TGCAGCGTGGCGGGGACAGTGAACTACGAGCAGTACTTC. Amino acids: CSVAGTVNYEQYF.

This clonotype was seen just once. The CDR3 is CASSADRPTHNEKLFF. CDR3 in DNA: TGTGCCAGCAGCGCCGACAGGCCGACGCATAATGAAAAACTGTTTTTT. This sequence joins TRBV25-1 and TRBJ1-4; TRBD1 might be the D (6 bases). The CDR3 loop spans 16 amino acids. Germline values: CDR1 MGHDK, CDR2 SYGVNS. The V and J ends lost 6 bases and 4 bases respectively, with 18 bases between them.

This clonotype occurred a few times. The chain combines TRBV6-2 or TRBV6-3 with TRBJ2-7, with D perhaps matching TRBD2 (6 bases). CDR1 is MNHEY and CDR2 is SVGEGT in the germline V gene. The CDR3 sequence is 16 residues long. V lost 0 bases, J lost 4 bases, and 16 bases lay in between. The CDR3 nucleotides read TGTGCCAGCAGTTACTCGGCCGCGGGATACGGTTACGAGCAGTACTTC. Translated, it gives CASSYSAAGYGYEQYF.

This clonotype was recorded many times. CDR3 sequence reads: CASSYRPGTGLHTQYF. CDR3 nucleotides: TGTGCCAGCAGCTACCGACCCGGGACAGGGTTACATACGCAGTATTTT. The genes are TRBV7-2 and TRBJ2-3; 9 nucleotides align to TRBD1. The CDR3 runs 16 residues. V lost 4 bases to trimming and J lost 7 bases; unmatched junction nucleotides: 12. The germline V gene has CDR1 SGHTA and CDR2 FQGNSA.

On this clonotype itself: A much larger clone differs by one base, so this may be a read error. The chain links TRBV5-1 to TRBJ2-1; D is undetermined. Looked up from germline, CDR1 is SGHRS and CDR2 is YFSETQ. The CDR3 has 16 amino acids. The chain's CDR3 is CASSLAGYPTNNKQFF. In DNA form, the CDR3 reads TGCGCCAGCAGCTTGGCGGGCTACCCTACGAACAATAAGCAGTTCTTC. Based on the CDR3 plus reference TRBV5-1 and TRBJ2-1, the full variable domain is KAGVTQTPRYLIKTRGQQVTLSCSPISGHRSVSWYQQTPGQGLQFLFEYFSETQRNKGNFPGRFSGRQFSNSRSEMNVSTLELGDSALYLCASSLAGYPTNNKQFFGPGTRLTVL.

The chain uses TRBV9 and TRBJ2-1, with a weak D call TRBD2 (6 bases). Per the germline V gene, CDR1 is SGDLS and CDR2 is YYNGEE. The V and J ends lost 0 bases and 0 bases respectively, with 10 bases between them. This CDR3 comprises 16 residues. CDR3 bases: TGTGCCAGCAGCGTAGCGGGAGCGCCCTCCTACAATGAGCAGTTCTTC. It translates to CASSVAGAPSYNEQFF.

The J gene is TRBJ1-5, the V gene TRBV12-3 or TRBV12-4; TRBD1 might be the D (6 bases). Trimming cost V 7 bases and J 9 bases, with 13 bases left between them. The CDR3 has 12 amino acids. CDR3 DNA: TGTGCCAGCACCACTGGAGGGGGGCCCCAGCATTTT. This gives the protein CASTTGGGPQHF.

This chain uses TRBV7-8 with TRBJ2-1; a possible D gene is TRBD1 (7 bases). The germline V gene has CDR1 SGHVS and CDR2 FQNEAQ. This CDR3 region has 16 residues. Trimming took 4 bases from V and 4 from J, leaving 17 bases between them. This CDR3 reads CASSWQEGTVYNEQFF. Here the CDR3 DNA reads TGTGCCAGCAGCTGGCAGGAGGGGACAGTATACAATGAGCAGTTCTTC.

With respect to this clonotype: A far larger clone is off by one base, so a read error is likely. J is TRBJ2-5 and V is TRBV12-3 or TRBV12-4; 7 positions agree with TRBD2. The V segment lost 3 bases and the J segment 11 bases; nucleotides outside the gene matches: 15. The length of the CDR3 is 15 residues. This CDR3 is CASSFGGGPFNEQYF. The DNA of the CDR3 is TGTGCCAGCAGTTTCGGGGGAGGGCCCTTCAATGAGCAGTACTTC.

This clonotype showed up just a few times. V gene TRBV5-1 combines with J gene TRBJ2-3, with 10 nucleotides matching TRBD2. The V gene end was trimmed by 4 bases and the J gene end by 2 bases; junction bases not matched to a gene: 13. The germline gives CDR1 SGHRS, CDR2 YFSETQ. The CDR3 consists of 18 residues. Written as DNA, the CDR3 is TGCGCCAGCAGCCAGACCCCTAGCGGGAGATTATCCACAGATACGCAGTATTTT. Its translation: CASSQTPSGRLSTDTQYF. The whole variable domain, remainder taken from reference TRBV5-1 and TRBJ2-3, is KAGVTQTPRYLIKTRGQQVTLSCSPISGHRSVSWYQQTPGQGLQFLFEYFSETQRNKGNFPGRFSGRQFSNSRSEMNVSTLELGDSALYLCASSQTPSGRLSTDTQYFGPGTRLTVL.